This T cell receptor beta chain was captured in a study of T cell clusters in autoimmune cytopenias. General study points: No cluster-lack signature appeared between secondary cytopenia and chronic lymphocytic leukemia patients, apparently due to lymphoma masking.

One tube held mixed TRB-A and TRB-B primer pools for touch-down PCR. After re-calling the multiplex PCR reads, TCRdb lists one entry per CDR3 protein, DNA absent. The sample spans about 1,400 distinct CDR3 sequences; the ten largest clones claim 59%. Germline CDR1 SGHKS, CDR2 YYEKEE (reference sequence). There are 16 residues in the CDR3. Each sample's input was around 250 ng genomic DNA, 30,000 to 45,000 genome equivalents. This clonotype shows up as medium-sized by frequency. Its target is not known. This sample was shared with a second study, whose subject was T cell repertoires in aging, cancer and after chemotherapy.

The J gene is TRBJ2-7, the V gene TRBV5-5; no DNA is available, so the TRBD2 call from TCRdb remains unchecked. This TCR derives from a human donor with chronic lymphocytic leukemia. The material sequenced was peripheral blood. CDR3 loop: CASSPEGGRGSYEQYF.